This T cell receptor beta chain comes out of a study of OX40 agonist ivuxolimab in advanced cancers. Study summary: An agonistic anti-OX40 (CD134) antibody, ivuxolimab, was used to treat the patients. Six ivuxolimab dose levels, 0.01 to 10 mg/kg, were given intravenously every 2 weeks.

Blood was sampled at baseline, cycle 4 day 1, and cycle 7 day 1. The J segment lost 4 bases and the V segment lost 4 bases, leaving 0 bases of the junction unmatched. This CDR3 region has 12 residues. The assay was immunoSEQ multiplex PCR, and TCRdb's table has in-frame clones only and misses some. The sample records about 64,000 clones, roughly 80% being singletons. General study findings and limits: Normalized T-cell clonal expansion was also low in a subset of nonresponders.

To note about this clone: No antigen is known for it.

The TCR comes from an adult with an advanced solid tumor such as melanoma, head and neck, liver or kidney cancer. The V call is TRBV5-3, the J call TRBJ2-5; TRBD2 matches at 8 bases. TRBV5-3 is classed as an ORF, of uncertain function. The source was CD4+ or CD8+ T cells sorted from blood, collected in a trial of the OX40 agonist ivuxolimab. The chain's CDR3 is CARSSGRETQYF. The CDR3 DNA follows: TGTGCCAGAAGCAGCGGGAGAGAGACCCAGTACTTC.